A selection of T cell receptor beta chains follows, all from one sample in a study of cytomegalovirus exposure and HLA in healthy donors. The repertoire was sequenced with immunoSEQ multiplex PCR; TCRdb's copy has only in-frame clones and lacks some. The sample contains about 160,000 clones, around 89% of which appear only once. Input material: PBMCs. The receptors derive from a man between 18 and 35 years old in good health and CMV-seronegative. The CDR3 runs from the conserved cysteine through the conserved F or W. Fields, in order: V gene, clone size, D gene, CDR3 protein. A D gene is named only where the DNA matches it firmly. Expanded clones get a size class; other rows say once, few or many, or leave the size out.

TRBV7-8 . . CASSATTGEKLFF
TRBV4-2 . . CASSQAENEQFF
TRBV4-1 . . CASRHQGQGNEKLFF
TRBV7-6 . . CASSLEVGLGYNEQFF
TRBV29-1 . . CSVVALLTYEQYF
TRBV5-1 . TRBD2 CASSLGVLAGTTDTQYF
TRBV28 few . CASSITKAAFF
TRBV5-1 . TRBD2 CASSPGLAGGELFF
TRBV5-1 . . CASSLVAGDNEKLFF
TRBV10-2 . . CASSGTGEAGELFF
TRBV6-5 . . CASSYSGARHGYTF
TRBV4-3 . TRBD2 CASSQVWLAGPRDEQFF
TRBV5-4 . . CASSPAGEHQPQHF
TRBV7-2 . TRBD2 CASSSTSGNTGELFF
TRBV2 . TRBD1 CASKDREDYGYTF
TRBV28 . . CASSLGGVDGYTF
TRBV19 . TRBD1 CASSIGTGLNTEAFF
TRBV4-3 . TRBD2 CASSQEGTSGQYSDTQYF
TRBV14 . . CASSQDSGFNEQFF
TRBV5-1 . TRBD1 CASRVWTGDTEAFF
TRBV7-8 . TRBD2 CASSSGTSGIDTQYF
TRBV27 . . CASSFPNSPLHF
TRBV6-5 . . CASRYRNEQFF
TRBV6-1 . . CASNPAVQETQYF
TRBV27 . . CASSASAGAWNEKLFF
TRBV10-2 few TRBD2 CASSESLGTRGSTKETQYF